This T cell receptor (beta chain) is from a study of T cell changes during pregnancy in multiple sclerosis. TCRdb's table, derived via immunoSEQ multiplex PCR, lists solely in-frame clones and lacks some. This table holds approximately 53,000 clones, roughly 90% found once. V lost 6 bases and J 6 bases, leaving 14 bases between the germline ends. There are 13 residues in the CDR3. In germline, CDR1 is MNHNY, CDR2 SVGAGI (reference sequence). The starting material was peripheral blood, obtained after pregnancy. The sequence came from a female donor in good health, enrolled as a control in a pregnancy study. The J gene is TRBJ1-1, the V gene TRBV6-6; D is uncertain. This chain's CDR3 is CASSAPGIAEAFF. For the CDR3, the DNA is TGTGCCAGCAGCGCACCAGGAATCGCTGAAGCTTTCTTT.